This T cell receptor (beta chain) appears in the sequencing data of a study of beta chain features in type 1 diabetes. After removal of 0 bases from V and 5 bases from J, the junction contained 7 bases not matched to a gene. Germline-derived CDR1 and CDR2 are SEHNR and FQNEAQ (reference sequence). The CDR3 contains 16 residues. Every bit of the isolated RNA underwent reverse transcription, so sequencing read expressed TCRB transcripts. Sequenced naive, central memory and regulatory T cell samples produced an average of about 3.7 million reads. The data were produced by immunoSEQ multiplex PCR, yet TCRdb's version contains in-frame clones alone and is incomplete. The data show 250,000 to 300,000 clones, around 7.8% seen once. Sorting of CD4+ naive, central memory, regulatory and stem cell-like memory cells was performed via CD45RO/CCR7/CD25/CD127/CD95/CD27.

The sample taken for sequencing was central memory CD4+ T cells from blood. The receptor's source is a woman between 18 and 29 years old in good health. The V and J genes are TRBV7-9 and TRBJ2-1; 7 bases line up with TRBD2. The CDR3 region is CASSLAFASGDNEQFF. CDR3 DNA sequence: TGTGCCAGCAGCTTAGCGTTCGCTAGCGGCGACAATGAGCAGTTCTTC.